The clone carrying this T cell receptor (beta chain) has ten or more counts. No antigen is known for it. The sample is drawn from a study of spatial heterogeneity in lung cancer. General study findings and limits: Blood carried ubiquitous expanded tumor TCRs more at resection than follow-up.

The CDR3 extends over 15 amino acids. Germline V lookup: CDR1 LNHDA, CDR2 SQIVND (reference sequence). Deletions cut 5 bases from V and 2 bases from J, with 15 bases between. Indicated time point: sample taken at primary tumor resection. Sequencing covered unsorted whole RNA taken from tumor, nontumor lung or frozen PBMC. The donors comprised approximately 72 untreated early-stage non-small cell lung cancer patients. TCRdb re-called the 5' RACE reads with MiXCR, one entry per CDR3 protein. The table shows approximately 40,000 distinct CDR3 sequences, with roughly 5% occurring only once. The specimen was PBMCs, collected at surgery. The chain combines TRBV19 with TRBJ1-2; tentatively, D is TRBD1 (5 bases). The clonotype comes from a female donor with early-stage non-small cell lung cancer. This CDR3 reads CASSPVSGGNYGYTF. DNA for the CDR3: TGTGCCAGTAGTCCTGTGTCCGGGGGAAACTATGGCTACACCTTC.